This entry is about one T cell receptor beta chain. This entry is derived from a study of blood T cell repertoires in COVID-19. Study-wide context: Sample material is recorded as cDNA or gDNA derived from T cells, B-cell-depleted T cells, or PBMCs.

The germline CDR1 and CDR2 sequences are SGHRS and YFSETQ. There are 14 residues in the CDR3. The V segment lost 4 bases and the J segment 0 bases; nucleotides outside the gene matches: 4. In the authors' methods: Estimation of nucleated cell counts relied on the amplification of reference gene primers. Produced via immunoSEQ multiplex PCR; TCRdb's table is partial and in-frame only. That table furnishes V, J and clone size, whereas the DNA furnished D and trimming. This sample carries around 330,000 clones, more than 70% of them seen once, and the ten largest clones take 1.5% to 2%. Followed over time, Seattle patients had been enrolled while infection was active.

The TCR was taken from a woman aged 25-40 years with COVID-19, enrolled during active disease. The chain recombines TRBV5-1 with TRBJ2-7, with 7 positions matching TRBD2. The sequencing input was peripheral blood. CDR3 in amino acids: CASSPREGSYEQYF. CDR3 DNA: TGCGCCAGCAGCCCGAGGGAGGGCTCCTACGAGCAGTACTTC.